The 27 T cell receptor beta chains below all came from one sample that was sequenced in a study of T-cell memory formation after mild COVID-19. TCRdb re-called the 5' RACE reads through MiXCR, storing one row per CDR3 protein. This sample has about 14,000 distinct CDR3 sequences, with roughly 15% found just once. Input material: PBMCs or a T cell subset sorted from them (not recorded which). The receptors derive from a young man who had mild COVID-19 (a few samples of this study predate the infection). Cell type and time point are not known.

The chain joins TRBV6-6 to TRBJ2-2, with 13 bases aligning to TRBD2. This CDR3 comprises 16 residues. The ends lost 6 bases at V and 4 bases at J; junction bases unmatched: 5. Germline-derived CDR1 and CDR2 are MNHNY and SVGAGI (reference sequence). The CDR3 loop reads CASSPGLAGFTGELFF. In nucleotides, the CDR3 is TGTGCCAGCAGCCCGGGACTAGCGGGGTTCACCGGGGAGCTGTTTTTT.

This clonotype was observed a handful of times. The chain is built from TRBV20-1 and TRBJ2-5; no clear D gene. The germline gives CDR1 DFQATT, CDR2 SNEGSKA (reference sequence). The V and J ends lost 0 bases and 4 bases respectively, with 18 bases between them. The CDR3 covers 16 residues. The CDR3 DNA sequence: TGCAGTGCTAGAGATGTTGGTCTCCACCCTGTAGAGACCCAGTACTTC. Its protein product is CSARDVGLHPVETQYF.

In this sample, this clonotype turned up many times. V gene TRBV4-3 combines with J gene TRBJ2-5; TRBD2 agrees at 8 bases. CDR1 LGHNA and CDR2 YSLEER come from the germline V gene. The V gene end was trimmed by 0 bases and the J gene end by 0 bases; junction bases not matched to a gene: 3. The CDR3 runs 16 residues. The CDR3 sequence: CASSQDTGGDQETQYF. The DNA of the CDR3 is TGCGCCAGCAGCCAAGATACGGGGGGGGACCAAGAGACCCAGTACTTC.

This clonotype has a handful of counts. This chain links TRBV12-3 or TRBV12-4 with TRBJ1-2; tentatively, D is TRBD1 (5 bases). CDR3 length: 12 amino acids. V lost 3 bases to trimming and J lost 8 bases, with 10 bases between them. The CDR3 DNA follows: TGTGCCAGCAGTTTCTGGGGCAGGGGCTACACCTTC. It codes for CASSFWGRGYTF.

This sequence joins TRBV4-3 and TRBJ2-2, with D perhaps given as TRBD1 or TRBD2 (5 bases each). This CDR3 has 16 residues. Between the trimmed V and J ends, which lost 7 bases and 3 bases, there was a span of 18 bases. Germline CDR1 is LGHNA and CDR2 is YSLEER. For the CDR3, the DNA is TGCGCCAGCACCCGCGAGGGGAAATGGGACACCGGGGAGCTGTTTTTT. This sequence encodes CASTREGKWDTGELFF.

This clonotype was seen at least ten times. The chain combines TRBV5-6 with TRBJ2-1, with D hard to call. Germline assignment: CDR1 SGHDT and CDR2 YYEEEE. V dropped 3 bases and J dropped 1 base, with 8 bases sitting between them. The CDR3 has 14 amino acids. The CDR3 spells CASSWFRSYNEQFF. The CDR3 DNA is TGTGCCAGCAGCTGGTTTCGGTCCTACAATGAGCAGTTCTTC.

The chain carries TRBV12-3 or TRBV12-4 and TRBJ1-1; D not certain. V gave up 3 bases and J gave up 0 bases, with 8 bases separating them. The CDR3 is 14 residues long. CDR3 residues: CASSLTAMNTEAFF. CDR3 nucleotides: TGTGCCAGCAGTTTGACGGCCATGAACACTGAAGCTTTCTTT.

Here the CDR3 reads CATLKNTEAFF. The CDR3 DNA reads as TGTGCCACCCTAAAGAACACTGAAGCTTTCTTT. V gene TRBV2 combines with J gene TRBJ1-1; D gene ambiguous. The CDR3 length is 11 residues. Trimming cost V 10 bases and J 1 base, with 7 bases left between them. Germline V gene data show CDR1 as SNHLY and CDR2 as FYNNEI.

The gene calls are TRBV10-3 and TRBJ1-2, with D possibly matching TRBD1 (5 bases). The CDR3 is made up of 15 amino acids. Germline assignment: CDR1 ENHRY and CDR2 SYGVKD. Trimming cost V 6 bases and J 5 bases, with 19 bases left between them. The DNA of the CDR3 is TGTGCCATCAGCACCGATGCAGGGACCATGTATGGCTACACCTTC. This codes for CAISTDAGTMYGYTF.

The chain employs TRBV7-9 and TRBJ1-3; 9 bases agree with TRBD1. The CDR3 runs to 17 residues. Trimming cost V 6 bases and J 1 base; bases outside gene matches: 10. CDR1 is SEHNR, CDR2 FQNEAQ, per germline (reference sequence). CDR3 sequence: CASRHSPGTGSGNTIYF. The CDR3 nucleotides are TGTGCCAGCAGACATAGCCCCGGGACAGGGTCTGGAAACACCATATATTTT.

This clonotype was recorded many times. This chain links TRBV6-5 with TRBJ2-1; 8 nucleotides line up with TRBD2. CDR3 length: 16 amino acids. V dropped 0 bases and J dropped 9; count of bases not matched to a gene: 10. CDR1 is MNHEY, CDR2 SVGAGI, per germline. The CDR3 protein is CASSYSTSGGGGEQFF. The CDR3 coding sequence is TGTGCCAGCAGTTACTCTACCAGCGGGGGAGGGGGTGAGCAGTTCTTC.

There are many counts of this clonotype. The genes are TRBV4-3 and TRBJ1-1; D is unclear. The CDR3 sequence is 11 residues long. In germline, CDR1 is LGHNA, CDR2 YSLEER. The V and J ends lost 5 bases and 10 bases respectively, with 11 bases between them. CDR3 bases: TGCGCCAGCAGCGAGGGCTCCAGAGCTTTCTTT. Its protein is CASSEGSRAFF.

CDR3 loop: CASSLSLLAYEQYF. Here the CDR3 DNA reads TGTGCCAGCAGTTTAAGTCTATTGGCCTACGAGCAGTACTTC. This sequence joins TRBV12-3 or TRBV12-4 and TRBJ2-7; D gene ambiguous. The germline V and J ends were trimmed by 2 bases and 2 bases, with 10 bases remaining between them. The CDR3 covers 14 residues.

The chain couples TRBV7-3 to TRBJ2-1, with 11 bases that match TRBD2. This CDR3 is 18 amino acids long. V lost 3 bases to trimming and J lost 0 bases; unmatched junction nucleotides: 7. Per the germline V gene, CDR1 is SGHTA and CDR2 is FQGTGA. In nucleotides, the CDR3 is TGTGCCAGCAGCTTTCTAGCGGGGGGCCCCCTCTCCTACAATGAGCAGTTCTTC. Protein: CASSFLAGGPLSYNEQFF.

This clonotype appeared many times. The gene calls are TRBV9 and TRBJ2-3; tentatively, D is TRBD1 (6 bases). The germline V gene has CDR1 SGDLS and CDR2 YYNGEE. This CDR3 has 15 residues. V was shortened by 4 bases and J by 1 base, with 13 bases between the two germline ends. The CDR3: CASSQDRGGTDTQYF. The CDR3 region has the DNA TGTGCCAGCAGCCAGGACAGAGGAGGCACAGATACGCAGTATTTT.

This clonotype has at least ten counts. The chain links TRBV27 to TRBJ2-7, with 7 bases aligning to TRBD2. The germline V gene has CDR1 MNHEY and CDR2 SMNVEV (reference sequence). Germline trimming cut 8 bases from V and 2 bases from J; bases unmatched to any gene: 12. The CDR3 consists of 15 residues. The CDR3 here is CASSAGPAGTYEQYV. For the CDR3, the DNA is TGTGCCAGCTCGGCCGGGCCAGCGGGAACCTACGAGCAGTACGTC.

This clonotype was observed a handful of times. The V gene is TRBV20-1, the J gene TRBJ2-7; D perhaps matches TRBD1 (6 bases). CDR1 is DFQATT, CDR2 SNEGSKA, per germline (reference sequence). Trimming cost V 4 bases and J 4 bases, with 20 bases left between them. This CDR3 spans 15 amino acids. CDR3 residues: CSATPGALQGYEQYF. In nucleotides, the CDR3 is TGCAGTGCTACCCCCGGGGCCCTTCAGGGGTACGAGCAGTACTTC.

This clonotype was counted ten times or more. The V gene is TRBV6-5, the J gene TRBJ2-6; no clear D gene. There are 16 residues in the CDR3. V lost 1 base and J lost 0, with 7 bases in between. Germline CDR1 reads MNHEY; CDR2 reads SVGAGI. CDR3 amino acids: CASSYYGPSGANVLTF. DNA for the CDR3: TGTGCCAGCAGTTACTATGGGCCCTCTGGGGCCAACGTCCTGACTTTC.

This clonotype occurred a few times. The CDR3 nucleotides read TGCGCCAGCAGCCGGACCGGACAGGGCCACCCTAACTATGGCTACACCTTC. The encoded protein is CASSRTGQGHPNYGYTF. This sequence joins TRBV4-1 and TRBJ1-2; TRBD1 matches 8 bases. Germline V gene sequence: CDR1 MGHRA, CDR2 YSYEKL. Trimming cost V 4 bases and J 0 bases; bases outside gene matches: 10. CDR3 length equals 17 residues.

This clonotype was observed at least ten times. The gene calls are TRBV4-1 and TRBJ2-5, with a possible D match to TRBD1 (6 bases). The V gene lost 3 bases and the J gene lost 8 bases, with 19 bases spanning the gap. This CDR3 comprises 15 residues. Germline loops: CDR1 MGHRA, CDR2 YSYEKL. As DNA, the CDR3 is TGCGCCAGCAGCCATCACCGGGACACCAAGGACACCCAGTACTTC. Translating it yields CASSHHRDTKDTQYF.

This clonotype was recorded at least ten times. The chain combines TRBV28 with TRBJ1-1; D unclear. There are 16 residues in the CDR3. Germline CDR1 and CDR2: MDHEN and SYDVKM. Deletions cut 2 bases from V and 1 base from J, with 14 bases between. The CDR3 DNA follows: TGTGCCAGCAGTTTACTCTCCGGGGAAGGGAACACTGAAGCTTTCTTT. This gives the protein CASSLLSGEGNTEAFF.

This clonotype was seen ten or more times. The CDR3 loop reads CASSQEPDRSDEQYF. Here the CDR3 DNA reads TGCGCCAGCAGCCAAGAACCTGACAGGTCCGACGAGCAGTACTTC. The V call is TRBV4-1, the J call TRBJ2-7; D is perhaps TRBD1 (6 bases). Germline V lookup: CDR1 MGHRA, CDR2 YSYEKL. The CDR3 consists of 15 residues. V lost 0 bases to trimming and J lost 5 bases, with 14 bases between them.

V usage is TRBV6-5 and J usage is TRBJ1-1; 9 bases map to TRBD1. Germline CDR1 is MNHEY and CDR2 is SVGAGI. J gave up 10 bases and V 0 bases, and 12 bases lay outside the gene matches. The CDR3 consists of 16 residues. CDR3 sequence (DNA): TGTGCCAGCAGTTACTCTATAGGGACAGGGTTTTTAAGAGCTTTCTTT. This encodes CASSYSIGTGFLRAFF.

The V gene is TRBV20-1, the J gene TRBJ1-1; unclear D gene. This CDR3 contains 11 residues. The ends were cut back, 6 bases at V and 10 bases at J, with 15 bases in the middle. CDR1 and CDR2 (germline): DFQATT, SNEGSKA (reference sequence). DNA of the CDR3: TGCAGTGCCTCCTTCCTCGGCGCAGCTTTCTTT. Protein product: CSASFLGAAFF.

This clonotype was detected many times. J is TRBJ2-1 and V is TRBV6-4, with TRBD1 matching over 7 bases. V shed 0 bases, J shed 7 bases, and the junction held 0 bases outside the gene matches. Germline CDR1 MRHNA, CDR2 SNTAGT. This CDR3 is 13 amino acids long. DNA of the CDR3: TGTGCCAGCAGTGACTCGGACAGGAATGAGCAGTTCTTC. Translation: CASSDSDRNEQFF.

This clonotype was counted many times. J is TRBJ2-3 and V is TRBV5-1; TRBD1 might be the D (7 bases). Germline values: CDR1 SGHRS, CDR2 YFSETQ. The V end was cut by 3 bases, the J end by 1 base, with 27 bases between. The CDR3 spans 20 residues. The CDR3 region is CASSWYRGPSPGDRTDTQYF. The DNA of the CDR3 is TGCGCCAGCAGCTGGTACAGGGGCCCATCGCCGGGGGACCGCACAGATACGCAGTATTTT.

In its sample, this clonotype was seen a few times. The rearrangement uses TRBV6-1 and TRBJ1-2; D ambiguous. Germline V lookup: CDR1 MNHNS, CDR2 SASEGT. The CDR3 is made up of 10 amino acids. Trimming took 8 bases from V and 1 from J, leaving 2 bases between them. CDR3 in amino acids: CASGNYGYTF. The CDR3 coding sequence is TGTGCCAGCGGTAACTATGGCTACACCTTC.